This TCR beta chain was documented in a study of cytomegalovirus exposure and HLA in healthy donors. Whole-study context: Samples from HLA-typed donors yielded about 85 million unique TCRs in an early data release. Points from the study as a whole: When analyzed later, the rates of TCR association showed variation by HLA locus, with DRB1 the most and HLA-C the fewest. The authors listed some 150 TCR beta chains as cytomegalovirus-associated.

Germline loops: CDR1 SNHLY, CDR2 FYNNEI. This CDR3 comprises 12 residues. Primers included in the PCR were 60 Vbeta and 13 Jbeta primers. The method was immunoSEQ multiplex PCR; TCRdb's version includes in-frame clones alone and lacks a portion of them. The sample lists nearly 200,000 clones, roughly 73% occurring once. On this clone: Its antigen remains unknown.

This clonotype was obtained from a woman in her twenties or thirties in good health and CMV-seropositive. The chain uses TRBV2 and TRBJ2-5; 8 nucleotides match TRBD1. Sequencing was carried out using PBMCs. This CDR3 is CVSRDRQETQYF. The CDR3 coding sequence is TGTGTTTCAAGGGACAGGCAAGAGACCCAGTACTTC.